A selection of T cell receptor beta chains follows, all from one sample in a study of shared clonotypes between healthy human individuals. Clones were sequenced by immunoSEQ multiplex PCR, and TCRdb holds only the in-frame ones, with some missing. The table lists about 2 million clones, just under 95% of them singletons. Sequencing input: naive CD8+ T cells sorted from blood. The source of these receptors is a man between 18 and 29 years old in good health. Each CDR3 is given with its conserved first and last residue. D genes are given only for firm matches. Clone size is given for some rows only: seen once, a few or many times, or a class if the clone is expanded.

v_gene: TRBV15; len: 22; d_gene: TRBD1; j_gene: TRBJ2-2; abundance: .; CDR3nt: TGTGCCACCAGCAGCCCAACCTCTCCGACAGGGATAGTAAAAGGGAACACCGGGGAGCTGTTTTTT; CDR3aa: CATSSPTSPTGIVKGNTGELFF
v_gene: TRBV7-6; len: 13; d_gene: .; j_gene: TRBJ2-7; abundance: .; CDR3nt: TGTGCCAGCAGCCCGTACCTCTCCTACGAGCAGTACTTC; CDR3aa: CASSPYLSYEQYF
v_gene: TRBV6-5; len: 14; d_gene: .; j_gene: TRBJ1-5; abundance: .; CDR3nt: TGTGCCAGCAGTTACAGAGAAGGAAATCAGCCCCAGCATTTT; CDR3aa: CASSYREGNQPQHF
v_gene: TRBV2; len: 15; d_gene: .; j_gene: TRBJ2-2; abundance: .; CDR3nt: TGTGCCAGCAGAGAATGGGGGGCGGCCGTCGGGGAGCTGTTTTTT; CDR3aa: CASREWGAAVGELFF
v_gene: TRBV4-3; len: 17; d_gene: TRBD2; j_gene: TRBJ2-1; abundance: .; CDR3nt: TGCGCCAGCAGCCAAGATCCCCTAGCGGGAGGGCCGGGTGAGCAGTTCTTC; CDR3aa: CASSQDPLAGGPGEQFF
v_gene: TRBV5-5; len: 20; d_gene: .; j_gene: TRBJ2-2; abundance: .; CDR3nt: TGTGCCAGCAGGTTCGAACTCTTGCGATCTCTTTTCACAAACACCGGGGAGCTGTTTTTT; CDR3aa: CASRFELLRSLFTNTGELFF
v_gene: TRBV2; len: 18; d_gene: TRBD2; j_gene: TRBJ2-1; abundance: .; CDR3nt: TGTGCCAGCAGTCGGACTAGCGGGGGTGACAGCTCCTACAATGAGCAGTTCTTC; CDR3aa: CASSRTSGGDSSYNEQFF
v_gene: TRBV27; len: 14; d_gene: TRBD2; j_gene: TRBJ2-3; abundance: .; CDR3nt: TGTGCCAGCAGTTTAGGGAGGGACACAGATACGCAGTATTTT; CDR3aa: CASSLGRDTDTQYF
v_gene: TRBV27; len: 13; d_gene: TRBD2; j_gene: TRBJ2-5; abundance: .; CDR3nt: TGTGCCAGCACAAGCGGGGCCGCGCAGACCCAGTACTTC; CDR3aa: CASTSGAAQTQYF
v_gene: TRBV6-5; len: 15; d_gene: .; j_gene: TRBJ2-2; abundance: .; CDR3nt: TGTGCCAGCAGTCCCCCCCCCGGGCGCGCCGGGGAGCTGTTTTTT; CDR3aa: CASSPPPGRAGELFF
v_gene: TRBV19; len: 15; d_gene: .; j_gene: TRBJ1-5; abundance: .; CDR3nt: TGTGCCAGTAGTAAAGAAGATAGGGAAAATCAGCCCCAGCATTTT; CDR3aa: CASSKEDRENQPQHF
v_gene: TRBV9; len: 15; d_gene: TRBD2; j_gene: TRBJ2-7; abundance: .; CDR3nt: TGTGCCAGCAGCCCTATCCTAGCGGGGGGCTACGAGCAGTACTTC; CDR3aa: CASSPILAGGYEQYF
v_gene: TRBV6-5; len: 15; d_gene: TRBD2; j_gene: TRBJ2-5; abundance: .; CDR3nt: TGTGCCAGCAAGCCGACTAGCGGGGGGTATGAGACCCAGTACTTC; CDR3aa: CASKPTSGGYETQYF
v_gene: TRBV2; len: 12; d_gene: .; j_gene: TRBJ1-1; abundance: .; CDR3nt: TGTGCCAGCAGTCAGTGGAACACTGAAGCTTTCTTT; CDR3aa: CASSQWNTEAFF
v_gene: TRBV7-9; len: 15; d_gene: .; j_gene: TRBJ1-4; abundance: once; CDR3nt: TGTGCCAGCAGCGCGTATCCTGACCCGAATGAAAAACTGTTTTTT; CDR3aa: CASSAYPDPNEKLFF
v_gene: TRBV2; len: 15; d_gene: TRBD2; j_gene: TRBJ2-1; abundance: once; CDR3nt: TGTGCCAGCAGTGAACGGTCGGGGGGGCTCTATGAGCAGTTCTTC; CDR3aa: CASSERSGGLYEQFF
v_gene: TRBV11-2; len: 11; d_gene: .; j_gene: TRBJ1-2; abundance: few; CDR3nt: TGTGCCAGCAGCCCCCTGACCGGCTACACCTTC; CDR3aa: CASSPLTGYTF
v_gene: TRBV5-1; len: 13; d_gene: .; j_gene: TRBJ2-5; abundance: few; CDR3nt: TGCGCCAGCAGCTTGGACAGCCAAGAGACCCAGTACTTC; CDR3aa: CASSLDSQETQYF
v_gene: TRBV5-1; len: 12; d_gene: .; j_gene: TRBJ2-7; abundance: .; CDR3nt: TGCGCCAGCAGCCTGCCCCCGGCGGAGCAGTACTTC; CDR3aa: CASSLPPAEQYF
v_gene: TRBV27; len: 13; d_gene: .; j_gene: TRBJ1-1; abundance: .; CDR3nt: TGTGCCAGCAGTTTAAGCCTCGGGACAGAAGCTTTCTTT; CDR3aa: CASSLSLGTEAFF
v_gene: TRBV4-3; len: 18; d_gene: .; j_gene: TRBJ1-2; abundance: once; CDR3nt: TGCGCCAGCAGCCAAGATTGGGACACCTCTACCTCTAACTATGGCTACACCTTC; CDR3aa: CASSQDWDTSTSNYGYTF
v_gene: TRBV2; len: 11; d_gene: .; j_gene: TRBJ2-7; abundance: .; CDR3nt: TGTGCCAGCAGTGAAGCGGGGGTTCCGGATTTC; CDR3aa: CASSEAGVPDF
v_gene: TRBV6-5; len: 14; d_gene: .; j_gene: TRBJ1-2; abundance: .; CDR3nt: TGTGCCAGCACCTTGGGAGGACAAAACTATGGCTACACCTTC; CDR3aa: CASTLGGQNYGYTF
v_gene: TRBV5-1; len: 14; d_gene: .; j_gene: TRBJ1-1; abundance: .; CDR3nt: TGCGCCAGCTCACTGGGGGGGAAGGACACTGAAGCTTTCTTT; CDR3aa: CASSLGGKDTEAFF
v_gene: TRBV27; len: 16; d_gene: .; j_gene: TRBJ2-1; abundance: .; CDR3nt: TGTGCCAGCAGTTTGGTGGTGCGGAACTCCTACAATGAGCAGTTCTTC; CDR3aa: CASSLVVRNSYNEQFF
v_gene: TRBV4-3; len: 18; d_gene: .; j_gene: TRBJ2-3; abundance: .; CDR3nt: TGCGCCAGCAGCCAAGAGAAGGGAAGCAGCCTTGAGACAGATACGCAGTATTTT; CDR3aa: CASSQEKGSSLETDTQYF
v_gene: TRBV5-4; len: 14; d_gene: .; j_gene: TRBJ2-5; abundance: .; CDR3nt: TGTGCCAGCAGCTTGAGTTGGGCGGCCGAGACCCAGTACTTC; CDR3aa: CASSLSWAAETQYF
v_gene: TRBV14; len: 17; d_gene: TRBD1; j_gene: TRBJ1-1; abundance: .; CDR3nt: TGTGCCAGCAGCCAATGGGGACAGCCACCCGCGAACACTGAAGCTTTCTTT; CDR3aa: CASSQWGQPPANTEAFF
v_gene: TRBV7-2; len: 13; d_gene: .; j_gene: TRBJ2-7; abundance: .; CDR3nt: TGTGCCAGCAGCCCGACTATTCCCTACGAGCAGTACTTC; CDR3aa: CASSPTIPYEQYF
v_gene: TRBV7-8; len: 15; d_gene: TRBD1; j_gene: TRBJ2-7; abundance: .; CDR3nt: TGTGCCAGCAGCTTAACAGGGGGCGCGTCCTACGAGCAGTACTTC; CDR3aa: CASSLTGGASYEQYF
v_gene: TRBV5-6; len: 16; d_gene: TRBD1; j_gene: TRBJ1-1; abundance: .; CDR3nt: TGTGCCAGCAGCCTAGACAGGGGGGGCGTGCACACTGAAGCTTTCTTT; CDR3aa: CASSLDRGGVHTEAFF
v_gene: TRBV2; len: 17; d_gene: TRBD2; j_gene: TRBJ2-2; abundance: .; CDR3nt: TGTGCCAGCAGTGTTTCCAGCGGGGGGGTGAACACCGGGGAGCTGTTTTTT; CDR3aa: CASSVSSGGVNTGELFF
v_gene: TRBV5-4; len: 12; d_gene: .; j_gene: TRBJ2-5; abundance: .; CDR3nt: TGTGCCAGCAGCTTGGGGGCAGAGACCCAGTACTTC; CDR3aa: CASSLGAETQYF
v_gene: TRBV30; len: 13; d_gene: TRBD1; j_gene: TRBJ1-1; abundance: .; CDR3nt: TGTGCCTGGAGCCGGACAGGGGGCACTGAAGCTTTCTTT; CDR3aa: CAWSRTGGTEAFF
v_gene: TRBV11-2; len: 14; d_gene: .; j_gene: TRBJ2-1; abundance: .; CDR3nt: TGTGCCAGCAGCTTAGTAGGGCATTACAATGAGCAGTTCTTC; CDR3aa: CASSLVGHYNEQFF
v_gene: TRBV6-1; len: 16; d_gene: .; j_gene: TRBJ1-6; abundance: .; CDR3nt: TGTGCCAGCAGTGTCGGACAGAGCTCCTATAATTCACCCCTCCACTTT; CDR3aa: CASSVGQSSYNSPLHF
v_gene: TRBV2; len: 11; d_gene: .; j_gene: TRBJ2-7; abundance: few; CDR3nt: TGTGCCAGCAGTGATTGGTACGAGCAGTACTTC; CDR3aa: CASSDWYEQYF
v_gene: TRBV7-8; len: 15; d_gene: TRBD1; j_gene: TRBJ1-6; abundance: .; CDR3nt: TGTGCCAGCAGCTTAGCTGCAGGGGGTAATTCACCCCTCCACTTT; CDR3aa: CASSLAAGGNSPLHF
v_gene: TRBV6-4; len: 13; d_gene: .; j_gene: TRBJ2-3; abundance: .; CDR3nt: TGTGCCAGCAGTGGGAGCGGGACAGATACGCAGTATTTT; CDR3aa: CASSGSGTDTQYF
v_gene: TRBV4-1; len: 13; d_gene: .; j_gene: TRBJ2-1; abundance: .; CDR3nt: TGCGCCAGCAGTCTTAACTCCTACAATGAGCAGTTCTTC; CDR3aa: CASSLNSYNEQFF
v_gene: TRBV9; len: 15; d_gene: TRBD1; j_gene: TRBJ1-4; abundance: .; CDR3nt: TGTGCCAGCAGCACCGCCGGGACAGGGGATGAAAAACTGTTTTTT; CDR3aa: CASSTAGTGDEKLFF
v_gene: TRBV29-1; len: 12; d_gene: .; j_gene: TRBJ2-7; abundance: .; CDR3nt: TGCAGCGTTGGCGCGGGGACTTACGAGCAGTACTTC; CDR3aa: CSVGAGTYEQYF
v_gene: TRBV4-1; len: 13; d_gene: .; j_gene: TRBJ1-2; abundance: .; CDR3nt: TGCGCCAGCAGCCAAGAACTTCGCAGGGCGGGCACCTTC; CDR3aa: CASSQELRRAGTF
v_gene: TRBV28; len: 17; d_gene: .; j_gene: TRBJ2-7; abundance: .; CDR3nt: TGTGCCAGCAGTTTTGGGGTAGACCAGGAGAGCTCCTACGAGCAGTACTTC; CDR3aa: CASSFGVDQESSYEQYF
v_gene: TRBV4-1; len: 13; d_gene: .; j_gene: TRBJ2-1; abundance: .; CDR3nt: TGCGCCAGCAGCCAAGCGGGTTTCAATGAGCAGTTCTTC; CDR3aa: CASSQAGFNEQFF
v_gene: TRBV27; len: 15; d_gene: TRBD2; j_gene: TRBJ2-7; abundance: .; CDR3nt: TGTGCCAGCAGCCAGAGGGGACTAGGATCCTACGAGCAGTACTTC; CDR3aa: CASSQRGLGSYEQYF
v_gene: TRBV2; len: 18; d_gene: .; j_gene: TRBJ2-7; abundance: .; CDR3nt: TGTGCCAGCAGTGATGCAGTATCCTTAGAGGGGAAGACCTACGAGCAGTACTTC; CDR3aa: CASSDAVSLEGKTYEQYF
v_gene: TRBV27; len: 13; d_gene: .; j_gene: TRBJ2-3; abundance: .; CDR3nt: TGTGCCAGCAGTCCCCTGGGGGGAGATACGCAGTATTTT; CDR3aa: CASSPLGGDTQYF
v_gene: TRBV5-6; len: 15; d_gene: .; j_gene: TRBJ1-5; abundance: .; CDR3nt: TGTGCCAGCAGCTTGTGGGGGGCGGGCAATCAGCCCCAGCATTTT; CDR3aa: CASSLWGAGNQPQHF
v_gene: TRBV9; len: 16; d_gene: TRBD2; j_gene: TRBJ2-5; abundance: .; CDR3nt: TGTGCCAGCTCGGCTAGCGGGAGCTCTCGAGGGGAGACCCAGTACTTC; CDR3aa: CASSASGSSRGETQYF
v_gene: TRBV4-1; len: 14; d_gene: .; j_gene: TRBJ2-7; abundance: .; CDR3nt: TGCGCCAGCAGCCAAGTCACTTTGACCCACGAGCAGTACTTC; CDR3aa: CASSQVTLTHEQYF
v_gene: TRBV7-9; len: 17; d_gene: TRBD2; j_gene: TRBJ2-3; abundance: .; CDR3nt: TGTGCCAGCAGCTACTCGGGACTAGCGGGAGATGGAGATACGCAGTATTTT; CDR3aa: CASSYSGLAGDGDTQYF
v_gene: TRBV13; len: 13; d_gene: .; j_gene: TRBJ2-7; abundance: .; CDR3nt: TGTGCCAGCAGCTTCGGACATCCCTACGAGCAGTACTTC; CDR3aa: CASSFGHPYEQYF
v_gene: TRBV5-1; len: 17; d_gene: .; j_gene: TRBJ1-3; abundance: .; CDR3nt: TGCGCCAGCAGCTTGCTGGGACTCTTCCTCTCTGGAAACACCATATATTTT; CDR3aa: CASSLLGLFLSGNTIYF
v_gene: TRBV27; len: 16; d_gene: .; j_gene: TRBJ1-2; abundance: .; CDR3nt: TGTGCCAGCAGTTTATTGACAGCGATCGGACCCTATGGCTACACCTTC; CDR3aa: CASSLLTAIGPYGYTF